This T cell receptor (beta chain) was captured by sequencing in a study of Tregs in tolerant kidney transplant recipients. Study findings and constraints: Nucleotide sequences could not be compared across some patients' samples due to primer changes. Findings come from small patient numbers and require larger validation.

Trimming cost V 8 bases and J 2 bases; bases outside gene matches: 6. CDR1 and CDR2 from the germline V gene are WSHSY and SAAADI. CDR3 length equals 15 residues. The table lists this clone with a count of one. The target antigen is unknown. Data came from immunoSEQ multiplex PCR; TCRdb stores just in-frame clones and leaves some out. This sample has some 64,000 clones; 95% to 98% occur once, and the top ten carry around 0.34%. CD4+CD25+CD127- Tregs, CD4+CD25- non-Tregs, CD4 and CD8 cells were sorted. Here the sequenced sample was Tregs from blood, taken before the transplant. The chain employs TRBV10-2 and TRBJ2-1; 10 bases are a match to TRBD2. The sequence was collected from a human donor who received a combined kidney and bone marrow transplant. The CDR3 DNA sequence: TGCGCCAGCGGCTTAGCGGGAGGTGCCTACAATGAGCAGTTCTTC. Translation: CASGLAGGAYNEQFF.